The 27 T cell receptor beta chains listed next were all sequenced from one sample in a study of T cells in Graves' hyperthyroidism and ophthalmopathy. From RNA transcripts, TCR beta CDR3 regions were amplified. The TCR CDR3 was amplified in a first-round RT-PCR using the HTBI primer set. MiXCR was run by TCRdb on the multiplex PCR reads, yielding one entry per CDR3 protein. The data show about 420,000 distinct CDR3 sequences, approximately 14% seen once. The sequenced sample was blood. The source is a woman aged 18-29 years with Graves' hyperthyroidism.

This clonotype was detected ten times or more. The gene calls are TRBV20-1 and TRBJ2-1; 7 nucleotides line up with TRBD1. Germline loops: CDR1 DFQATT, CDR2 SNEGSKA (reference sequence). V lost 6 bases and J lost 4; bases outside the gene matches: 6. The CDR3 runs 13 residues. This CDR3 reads CSARLDRYNEQFF. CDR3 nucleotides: TGCAGTGCCCGCCTGGACAGGTACAATGAGCAGTTCTTC.

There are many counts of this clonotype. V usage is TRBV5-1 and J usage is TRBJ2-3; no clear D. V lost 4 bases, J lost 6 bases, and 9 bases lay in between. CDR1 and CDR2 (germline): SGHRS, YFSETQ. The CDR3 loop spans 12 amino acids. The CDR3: CASSVNEDTQYF. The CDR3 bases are TGCGCCAGCAGCGTGAATGAGGATACGCAGTATTTT.

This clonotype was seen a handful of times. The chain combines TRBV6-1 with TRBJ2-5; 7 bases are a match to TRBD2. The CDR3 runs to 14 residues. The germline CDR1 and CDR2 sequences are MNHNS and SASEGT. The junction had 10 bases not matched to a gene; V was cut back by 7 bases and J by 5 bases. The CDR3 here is CASTFGGSIETQYF. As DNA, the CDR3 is TGTGCCAGCACCTTCGGCGGGAGTATTGAGACCCAGTACTTC.

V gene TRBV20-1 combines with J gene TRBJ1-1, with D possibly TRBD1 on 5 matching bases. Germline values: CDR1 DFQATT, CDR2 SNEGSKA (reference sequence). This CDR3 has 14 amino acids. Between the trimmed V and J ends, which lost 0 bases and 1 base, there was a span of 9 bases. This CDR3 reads CSARDQGWNTEAFF. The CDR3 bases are TGCAGTGCTAGAGATCAGGGTTGGAACACTGAAGCTTTCTTT.

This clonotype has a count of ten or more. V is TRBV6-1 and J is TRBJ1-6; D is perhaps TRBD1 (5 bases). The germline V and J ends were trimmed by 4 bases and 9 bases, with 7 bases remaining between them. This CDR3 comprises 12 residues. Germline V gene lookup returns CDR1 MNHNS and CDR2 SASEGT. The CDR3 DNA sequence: TGTGCCAGCAGTGGGAGGGGTTCACCCCTCCACTTT. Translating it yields CASSGRGSPLHF.

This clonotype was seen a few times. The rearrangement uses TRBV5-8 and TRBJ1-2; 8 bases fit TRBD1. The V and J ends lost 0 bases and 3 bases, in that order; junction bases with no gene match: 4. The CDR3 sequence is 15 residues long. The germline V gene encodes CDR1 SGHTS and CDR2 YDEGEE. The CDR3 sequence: CASSLGQGADYGYTF. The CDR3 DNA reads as TGTGCCAGCAGCTTGGGTCAGGGGGCCGACTATGGCTACACCTTC. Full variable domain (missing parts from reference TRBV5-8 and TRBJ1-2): EAGVTQSPTHLIKTRGQQATLRCSPISGHTSVYWYQQALGLGLQFLLWYDEGEERNRGNFPPRFSGRQFPNYSSELNVNALELEDSALYLCASSLGQGADYGYTFGSGTRLTVV.

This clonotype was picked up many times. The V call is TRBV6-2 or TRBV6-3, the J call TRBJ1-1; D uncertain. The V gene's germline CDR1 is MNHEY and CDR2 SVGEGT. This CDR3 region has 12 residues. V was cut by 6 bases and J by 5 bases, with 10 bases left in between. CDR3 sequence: CASRRVGTEAFF. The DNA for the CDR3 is TGTGCCAGCAGGCGCGTCGGTACTGAAGCTTTCTTT.

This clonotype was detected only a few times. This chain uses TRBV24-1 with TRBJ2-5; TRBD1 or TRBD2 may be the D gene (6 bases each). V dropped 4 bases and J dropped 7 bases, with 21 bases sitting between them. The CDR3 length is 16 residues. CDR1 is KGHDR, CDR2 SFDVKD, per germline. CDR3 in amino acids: CATSDARPPGAGTQYF. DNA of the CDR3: TGTGCCACCAGTGACGCTCGCCCGCCGGGGGCCGGGACCCAGTACTTC.

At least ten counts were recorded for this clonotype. The CDR3 region is CASSHGTSGGYNEQFF. The CDR3 DNA follows: TGCGCCAGCAGCCACGGGACTAGCGGGGGTTATAATGAGCAGTTCTTC. The chain couples TRBV5-1 to TRBJ2-1; the match to TRBD2 covers 14 bases. This CDR3 is built from 16 residues. The ends lost 4 bases at V and 7 bases at J; junction bases unmatched: 7. From germline, CDR1 is SGHRS and CDR2 YFSETQ.

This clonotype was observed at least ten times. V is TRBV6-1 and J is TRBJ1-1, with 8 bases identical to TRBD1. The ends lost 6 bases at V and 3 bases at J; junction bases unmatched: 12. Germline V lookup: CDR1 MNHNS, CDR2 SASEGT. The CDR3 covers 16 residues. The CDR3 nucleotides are TGTGCCAGCAGCTCCGGACAGGGAAAGGGTCACACTGAAGCTTTCTTT. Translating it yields CASSSGQGKGHTEAFF.

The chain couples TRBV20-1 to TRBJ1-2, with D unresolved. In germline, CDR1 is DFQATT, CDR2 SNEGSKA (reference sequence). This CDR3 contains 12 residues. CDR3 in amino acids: CRPETPAWGYTF. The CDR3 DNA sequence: TGCAGGCCCGAGACTCCCGCCTGGGGCTACACCTTC.

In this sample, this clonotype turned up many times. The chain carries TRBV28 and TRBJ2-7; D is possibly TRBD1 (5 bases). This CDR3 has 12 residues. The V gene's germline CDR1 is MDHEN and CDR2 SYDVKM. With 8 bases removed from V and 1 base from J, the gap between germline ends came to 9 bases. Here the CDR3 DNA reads TGTGCCAGCGGCAGGGCATCCTACGAGCAGTACTTC. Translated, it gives CASGRASYEQYF.

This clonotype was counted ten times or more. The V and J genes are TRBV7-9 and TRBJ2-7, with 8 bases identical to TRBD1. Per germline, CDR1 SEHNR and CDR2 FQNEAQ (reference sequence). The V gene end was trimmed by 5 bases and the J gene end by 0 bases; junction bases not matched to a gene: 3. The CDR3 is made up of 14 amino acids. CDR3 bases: TGTGCCAGCAGCGCGGACAGGGTCTCCTACGAGCAGTACTTC. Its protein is CASSADRVSYEQYF.

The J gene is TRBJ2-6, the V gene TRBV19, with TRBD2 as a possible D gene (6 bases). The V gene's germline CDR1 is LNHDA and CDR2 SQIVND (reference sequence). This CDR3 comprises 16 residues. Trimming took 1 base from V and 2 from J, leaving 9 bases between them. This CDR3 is CASSIGRRAGANVLTF. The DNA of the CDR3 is TGTGCCAGTAGTATAGGACGGAGGGCTGGGGCCAACGTCCTGACTTTC. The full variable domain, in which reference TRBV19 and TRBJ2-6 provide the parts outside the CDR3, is DGGITQSPKYLFRKEGQNVTLSCEQNLNHDAMYWYRQDPGQGLRLIYYSQIVNDFQKGDIAEGYSVSREKKESFPLTVTSAQKNPTAFYLCASSIGRRAGANVLTFGAGSRLTVL.

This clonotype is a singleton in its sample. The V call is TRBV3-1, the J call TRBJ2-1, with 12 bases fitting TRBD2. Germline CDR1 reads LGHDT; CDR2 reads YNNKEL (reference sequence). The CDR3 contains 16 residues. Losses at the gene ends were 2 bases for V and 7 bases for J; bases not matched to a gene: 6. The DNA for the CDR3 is TGTGCCAGCAGCCAACGGCTAGCGGGGGGGACGAATGAGCAGTTCTTC. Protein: CASSQRLAGGTNEQFF.

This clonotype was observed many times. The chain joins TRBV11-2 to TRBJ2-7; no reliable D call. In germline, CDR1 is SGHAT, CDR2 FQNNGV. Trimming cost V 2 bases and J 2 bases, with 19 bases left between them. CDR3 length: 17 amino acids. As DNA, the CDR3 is TGTGCCAGCAGCTTACGGCGCGCGGAGAATTGGGCCTACGAGCAGTACTTC. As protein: CASSLRRAENWAYEQYF.

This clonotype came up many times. CDR3 in amino acids: CASSFDSNTEAFF. Here the CDR3 DNA reads TGCGCCAGCAGCTTTGACAGCAACACTGAAGCTTTCTTT. This chain uses TRBV5-1 with TRBJ1-1; maybe TRBD1 (5 bases). The V gene lost 2 bases and the J gene lost 2 bases, with 7 bases spanning the gap. In germline, CDR1 is SGHRS, CDR2 YFSETQ. The CDR3 length is 13 residues.

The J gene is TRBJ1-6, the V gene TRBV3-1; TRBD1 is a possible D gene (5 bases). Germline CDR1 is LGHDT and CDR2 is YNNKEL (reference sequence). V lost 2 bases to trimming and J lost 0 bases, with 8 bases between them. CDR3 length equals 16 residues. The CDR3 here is CASSQRQSSYNSPLHF. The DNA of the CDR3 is TGTGCCAGCAGCCAACGACAGAGCTCCTATAATTCACCCCTCCACTTT.

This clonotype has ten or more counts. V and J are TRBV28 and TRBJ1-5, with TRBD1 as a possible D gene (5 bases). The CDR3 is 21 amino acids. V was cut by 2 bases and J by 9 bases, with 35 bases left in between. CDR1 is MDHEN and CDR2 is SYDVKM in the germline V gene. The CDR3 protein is CASSLIPVVRPVPIGDPPQHF. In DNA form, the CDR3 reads TGTGCCAGCAGTTTAATTCCCGTGGTAAGGCCTGTGCCAATAGGGGACCCGCCCCAGCATTTT.

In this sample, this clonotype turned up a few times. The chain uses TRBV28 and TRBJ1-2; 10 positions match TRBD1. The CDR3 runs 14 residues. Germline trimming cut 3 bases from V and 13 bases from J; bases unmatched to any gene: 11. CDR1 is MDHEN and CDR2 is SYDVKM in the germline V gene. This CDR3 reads CASSLTPPDRGCTF. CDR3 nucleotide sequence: TGTGCCAGCAGTTTGACGCCTCCGGACAGGGGGTGCACCTTC.

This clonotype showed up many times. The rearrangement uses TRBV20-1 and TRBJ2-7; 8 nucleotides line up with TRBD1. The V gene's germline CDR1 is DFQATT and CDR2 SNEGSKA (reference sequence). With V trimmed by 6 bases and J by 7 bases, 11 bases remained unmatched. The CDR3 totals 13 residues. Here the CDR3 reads CSAIEETGVEQYF. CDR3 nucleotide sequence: TGCAGTGCCATAGAGGAGACAGGGGTAGAGCAGTACTTC.

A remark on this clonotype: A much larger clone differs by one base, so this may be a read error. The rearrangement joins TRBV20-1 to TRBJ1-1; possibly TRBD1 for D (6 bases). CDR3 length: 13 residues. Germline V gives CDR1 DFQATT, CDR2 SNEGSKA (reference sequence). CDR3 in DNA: TGCAGTGCGAGTCAGGGATGGGACACTGAAGCTCTCTTT. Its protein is CSASQGWDTEALF.

CDR3 in amino acids: CSAVQNRGYYNEQFF. For the CDR3, the DNA is TGCAGTGCTGTCCAAAACAGGGGTTACTACAATGAGCAGTTCTTC. V and J are TRBV20-1 and TRBJ2-1; TRBD1 matches at 7 bases. The CDR3 contains 15 residues. After removal of 5 bases from V and 3 bases from J, the junction contained 10 bases not matched to a gene. Looked up from germline, CDR1 is DFQATT and CDR2 is SNEGSKA (reference sequence).

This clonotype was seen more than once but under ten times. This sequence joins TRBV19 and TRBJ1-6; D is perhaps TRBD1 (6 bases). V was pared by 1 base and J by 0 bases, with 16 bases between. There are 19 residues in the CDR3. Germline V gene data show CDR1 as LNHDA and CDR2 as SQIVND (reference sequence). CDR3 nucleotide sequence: TGTGCCAGTAGTATAGCCGGGACACCGAAGAGCTCCTATAATTCACCCCTCCACTTT. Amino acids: CASSIAGTPKSSYNSPLHF.

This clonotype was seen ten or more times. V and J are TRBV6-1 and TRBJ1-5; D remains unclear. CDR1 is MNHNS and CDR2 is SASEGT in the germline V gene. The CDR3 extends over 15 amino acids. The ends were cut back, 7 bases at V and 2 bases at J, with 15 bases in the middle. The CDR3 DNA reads TGTGCCAGCACCGACTCGCGACTGGGCAATCAGCCCCAGCATTTT. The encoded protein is CASTDSRLGNQPQHF.

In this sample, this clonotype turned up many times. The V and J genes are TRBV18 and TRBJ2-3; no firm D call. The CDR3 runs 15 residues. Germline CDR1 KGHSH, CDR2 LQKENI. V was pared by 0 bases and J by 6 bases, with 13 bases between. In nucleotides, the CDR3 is TGTGCCAGCTCACCACCCGTGATCTCCACGGATACGCAGTATTTT. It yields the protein CASSPPVISTDTQYF.

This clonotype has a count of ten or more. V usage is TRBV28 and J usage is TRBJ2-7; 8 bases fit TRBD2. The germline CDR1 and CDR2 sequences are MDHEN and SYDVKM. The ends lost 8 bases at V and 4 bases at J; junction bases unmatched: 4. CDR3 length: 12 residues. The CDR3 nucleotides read TGTGCCAGCGGCGGGAGGATTTACGAGCAGTACTTC. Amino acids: CASGGRIYEQYF.